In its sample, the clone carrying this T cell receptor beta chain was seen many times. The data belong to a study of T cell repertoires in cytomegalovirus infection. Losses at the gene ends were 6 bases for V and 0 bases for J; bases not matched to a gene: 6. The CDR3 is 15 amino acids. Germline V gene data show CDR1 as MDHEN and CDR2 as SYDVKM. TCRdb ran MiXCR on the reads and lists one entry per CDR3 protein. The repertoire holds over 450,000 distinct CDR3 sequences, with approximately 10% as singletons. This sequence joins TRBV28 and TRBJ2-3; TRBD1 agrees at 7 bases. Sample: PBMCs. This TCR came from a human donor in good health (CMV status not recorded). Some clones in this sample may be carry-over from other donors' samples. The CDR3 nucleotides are TGTGCCAGCAGGACCGGGACAGTGAGCACAGATACGCAGTATTTT. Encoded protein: CASRTGTVSTDTQYF.